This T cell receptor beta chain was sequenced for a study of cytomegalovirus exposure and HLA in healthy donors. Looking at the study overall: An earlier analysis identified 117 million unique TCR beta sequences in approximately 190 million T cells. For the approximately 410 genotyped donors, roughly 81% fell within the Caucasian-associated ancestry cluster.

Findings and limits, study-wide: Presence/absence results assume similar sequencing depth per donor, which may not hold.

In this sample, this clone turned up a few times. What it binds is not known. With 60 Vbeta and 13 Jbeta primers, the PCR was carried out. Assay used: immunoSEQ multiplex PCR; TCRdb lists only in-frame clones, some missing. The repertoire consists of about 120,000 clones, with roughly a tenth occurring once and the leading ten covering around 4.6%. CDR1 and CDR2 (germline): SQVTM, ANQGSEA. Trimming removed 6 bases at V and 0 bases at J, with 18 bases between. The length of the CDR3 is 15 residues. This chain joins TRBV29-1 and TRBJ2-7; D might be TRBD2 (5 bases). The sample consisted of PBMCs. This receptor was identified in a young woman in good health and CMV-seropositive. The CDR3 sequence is CSVSPPAGSSYEQYF. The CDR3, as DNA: TGCAGCGTATCCCCCCCGGCGGGTAGCTCCTACGAGCAGTACTTC.